This TCR beta chain was documented in a study of radiotherapy plus CTLA-4 blockade in lung cancer (dated by TCRdb to between 2018 and 2020). In terms of the full investigation: Among enrolled patients, approximately 19% had an objective response and 25% to 35% reached disease control.

Focal radiation therapy combined with CTLA-4 blockade (ipilimumab) was tested in patients with chemo-refractory metastatic non-small-cell lung cancer. Broader findings and caveats from the paper: After treatment with radiotherapy and ipilimumab, TCR clones that originated in tumors expanded in peripheral blood. Early dynamic changes in blood T cell clones, together with increased serum interferon-beta after radiation, were reported as the strongest predictors of response.

The library was made by the immunoSEQ multiplex PCR assay. TCRdb mirrors the immuneACCESS table, restricted to in-frame sequences. Some clones are absent from its copies; in checked studies, under half trace to an unresolved V gene, and the reason for the others is unknown. The table for this sample lists tens of thousands of clones; roughly four fifths of them were counted only once. The leading ten clones occupy 0.82% of the sample. Note on this clone: Its antigen remains undetermined. Base-call qualities are not available, and no considerably larger clone is one nucleotide away.

This TCR came from a human donor with non-small cell lung cancer who had stable disease on radiotherapy plus ipilimumab. The sequenced sample was peripheral blood, obtained from a patient treated with radiotherapy plus ipilimumab.

Here the CDR3 is given as CASRPLGTGNTEAFF. The DNA reads as follows: TGTGCCAGCAGACCCCTCGGGACAGGCAACACTGAAGCTTTCTTT. In this chain, TRBV7-8 is recombined with TRBJ1-1, with 8 bases in between that match TRBD1. V is trimmed back by 6 bases and J by 2 bases, and the junction contains 8 bases that no gene match accounts for. From a lookup of the germline V gene, CDR1 and CDR2 are SGHVS and FQNEAQ. Including the terminal cysteine and phenylalanine, the CDR3 comprises 15 residues. The DNA shown is the 45-base CDR3, in frame from base 1.